Listed below are T cell receptor beta chains from one sample, sequenced in a study of CD8 T cells in ankylosing spondylitis. TCRdb fed the 5' RACE reads into MiXCR, producing one record per CDR3 protein. The sample lists over 100,000 distinct CDR3 sequences, about an eighth occurring once. Sequenced material: blood, either unsorted or a sorted T cell fraction (not recorded which). The source of these receptors is a female donor with ankylosing spondylitis or in good health (not recorded which). The CDR3 runs from the conserved cysteine through the conserved F or W. Fields, in order: V gene, clone size, D gene, J gene, CDR3 protein, CDR3 DNA. D genes are given only for firm matches. Expanded clones get a size class; other rows say once, few or many, or leave the size out.

V gene: TRBV29-1
clone size: many
D gene: TRBD1
J gene: TRBJ2-7
CDR3 protein: CSVRQGAYEQYF
CDR3 DNA: TGCAGCGTACGACAGGGGGCATACGAGCAGTACTTC

V gene: TRBV28
clone size: .
D gene: TRBD2
J gene: TRBJ2-1
CDR3 protein: CASHAGVGENEQFF
CDR3 DNA: TGTGCCAGCCATGCGGGGGTAGGTGAAAATGAGCAGTTCTTC

V gene: TRBV12-3/TRBV12-4
clone size: many
D gene: .
J gene: TRBJ2-7
CDR3 protein: CASSSGSASYEQYF
CDR3 DNA: TGTGCCAGCAGTTCTGGGTCAGCGTCCTACGAGCAGTACTTC

V gene: TRBV7-2
clone size: .
D gene: .
J gene: TRBJ2-2
CDR3 protein: CASTLSSANTGELFF
CDR3 DNA: TGTGCCAGCACCCTGTCTAGCGCGAACACCGGGGAGCTGTTTTTT

V gene: TRBV28
clone size: .
D gene: TRBD1
J gene: TRBJ2-1
CDR3 protein: CASRQGSNEQFF
CDR3 DNA: TGTGCCAGCAGACAGGGGAGTAATGAGCAGTTCTTC

V gene: TRBV7-2
clone size: many
D gene: .
J gene: TRBJ1-1
CDR3 protein: CASSLQLGEGTEAFF
CDR3 DNA: TGTGCCAGCAGCTTACAGCTGGGGGAGGGCACTGAAGCTTTCTTT

V gene: TRBV10-3
clone size: many
D gene: .
J gene: TRBJ1-5
CDR3 protein: CAISESGGNQPQHF
CDR3 DNA: TGTGCCATCAGTGAGTCTGGGGGGAATCAGCCCCAGCATTTT

V gene: TRBV21-1
clone size: many
D gene: .
J gene: TRBJ2-1
CDR3 protein: CASSKRGQPSYNEQFF
CDR3 DNA: TGTGCCAGCAGCAAACGAGGACAGCCCTCCTACAATGAGCAGTTCTTC

V gene: TRBV5-1
clone size: few
D gene: TRBD2
J gene: TRBJ2-7
CDR3 protein: CASSLGRESYEQYF
CDR3 DNA: TGCGCCAGCAGCTTAGGGCGGGAGTCCTACGAGCAGTACTTC

V gene: TRBV27
clone size: .
D gene: TRBD1
J gene: TRBJ2-1
CDR3 protein: CASGTGGFPEEQFF
CDR3 DNA: TGTGCCAGCGGAACAGGGGGCTTTCCCGAGGAGCAGTTCTTC

V gene: TRBV5-1
clone size: many
D gene: TRBD1
J gene: TRBJ1-3
CDR3 protein: CASSSSDRASGNTIYF
CDR3 DNA: TGCGCCAGCAGCTCCTCGGACAGGGCCTCTGGAAACACCATATATTTT

V gene: TRBV6-1
clone size: .
D gene: TRBD2
J gene: TRBJ2-2
CDR3 protein: CASSPIAGLNTGELFF
CDR3 DNA: TGTGCCAGCAGTCCGATAGCGGGGTTGAACACCGGGGAGCTGTTTTTT

V gene: TRBV27
clone size: .
D gene: .
J gene: TRBJ2-3
CDR3 protein: CASSLSQRATQYF
CDR3 DNA: TGTGCCAGCAGTTTATCGCAACGGGCTACGCAGTATTTT

V gene: TRBV12-3/TRBV12-4
clone size: many
D gene: .
J gene: TRBJ1-1
CDR3 protein: CASVAGPHNTEAFF
CDR3 DNA: TGTGCCAGCGTAGCAGGCCCGCATAACACTGAAGCTTTCTTT

V gene: TRBV7-8
clone size: many
D gene: TRBD2
J gene: TRBJ2-1
CDR3 protein: CASSSIAGISYNEQFF
CDR3 DNA: TGTGCCAGCAGCTCGATAGCGGGGATCTCCTACAATGAGCAGTTCTTC

V gene: TRBV5-5
clone size: many
D gene: .
J gene: TRBJ1-2
CDR3 protein: CASSRTERTENYGYTF
CDR3 DNA: TGTGCCAGCAGTCGAACCGAACGGACAGAAAACTATGGCTACACCTTC

V gene: TRBV11-2
clone size: .
D gene: .
J gene: TRBJ2-7
CDR3 protein: CASSERRRFYEQYF
CDR3 DNA: TGTGCCAGCAGCGAACGCCGCAGGTTCTACGAGCAGTACTTC

V gene: TRBV7-8
clone size: many
D gene: TRBD2
J gene: TRBJ2-3
CDR3 protein: CASSRQPRTSGGADTQYF
CDR3 DNA: TGTGCCAGCAGCCGTCAACCAAGGACTAGCGGGGGGGCAGATACGCAGTATTTT

V gene: TRBV5-1
clone size: many
D gene: .
J gene: TRBJ1-5
CDR3 protein: CASSSDSTTTLHF
CDR3 DNA: TGCGCCAGCAGCTCCGACAGCACTACTACATTGCATTTT

V gene: TRBV28
clone size: many
D gene: .
J gene: TRBJ2-1
CDR3 protein: CASNQPPSYNEQFF
CDR3 DNA: TGTGCCAGCAATCAGCCGCCCTCCTACAATGAGCAGTTCTTC

V gene: TRBV12-3/TRBV12-4
clone size: many
D gene: TRBD1
J gene: TRBJ1-3
CDR3 protein: CASSFGVRGPESSGNTIYF
CDR3 DNA: TGTGCCAGCAGTTTCGGGGTCAGGGGGCCCGAGAGCTCTGGAAACACCATATATTTT

V gene: TRBV2
clone size: many
D gene: TRBD2
J gene: TRBJ2-1
CDR3 protein: CASTSGGPSYNEQFF
CDR3 DNA: TGTGCCAGCACAAGCGGGGGGCCTTCCTACAATGAGCAGTTCTTC

V gene: TRBV29-1
clone size: many
D gene: .
J gene: TRBJ1-2
CDR3 protein: CSAVAGNLGYTF
CDR3 DNA: TGCAGCGCCGTCGCGGGGAATTTGGGCTACACCTTC

V gene: TRBV2
clone size: many
D gene: .
J gene: TRBJ1-6
CDR3 protein: CASSEEDTGLGSPLHF
CDR3 DNA: TGTGCCAGCAGTGAAGAGGATACAGGGCTCGGGTCACCCCTCCACTTT

V gene: TRBV6-1
clone size: many
D gene: TRBD1
J gene: TRBJ1-1
CDR3 protein: CASRNRDRTEAFF
CDR3 DNA: TGTGCCAGCAGAAACCGGGACAGGACTGAAGCTTTCTTT

V gene: TRBV19
clone size: .
D gene: .
J gene: TRBJ2-2
CDR3 protein: CASSIWDARAWELFF
CDR3 DNA: TGTGCCAGTAGTATCTGGGACGCCCGGGCCTGGGAGCTGTTTTTT

V gene: TRBV12-3/TRBV12-4
clone size: .
D gene: .
J gene: TRBJ2-5
CDR3 protein: CASSLDPDRLGSRETQYF
CDR3 DNA: TGTGCCAGCAGTTTAGATCCCGACAGATTAGGGTCCAGGGAGACCCAGTACTTC

V gene: TRBV5-5
clone size: many
D gene: .
J gene: TRBJ1-2
CDR3 protein: CASSFSDYGYTF
CDR3 DNA: TGTGCCAGCAGCTTCAGCGACTATGGCTACACCTTC